A selection of T cell receptor beta chains follows, all from one sample in a study of T cell responses to AZD1222 COVID-19 vaccine. Generated by immunoSEQ multiplex PCR, the TCRdb table keeps only in-frame clones and is missing some. The repertoire consists of more than 95,000 clones, with approximately 86% occurring once and the leading ten covering about 3.1%. The material was peripheral blood, obtained 28 days after the second dose of the MenACWY control vaccine. These receptors were obtained from an adult who received the MenACWY meningococcal vaccine as a control. Both conserved end residues are part of each CDR3. D genes are given only for firm matches. The listing skips clone size in some rows; elsewhere it reads once, few, many or a size class.

D gene,clone size,CDR3 length,V gene,J gene,CDR3 DNA,CDR3 protein
TRBD2,.,15,TRBV5-1,TRBJ2-1,TGCGCCAGCAGCTTGGGACTAGCGGGGGACTATGAGCAGTTCTTC,CASSLGLAGDYEQFF
TRBD1,.,15,TRBV14,TRBJ1-2,TGTGCCAGCAGCATATCCACCGGGACAGAGTATGGCTACACCTTC,CASSISTGTEYGYTF
.,.,15,TRBV28,TRBJ1-2,TGTGCCAGCAGTTTAGGAACAGGGCGTAACTATGGCTACACCTTC,CASSLGTGRNYGYTF
TRBD2,.,15,TRBV7-2,TRBJ2-5,TGTGCCAGCAGCTTAGCGGGGGGGATATTCAGCGCCCAGTACTTC,CASSLAGGIFSAQYF
TRBD1,.,16,TRBV2,TRBJ1-5,TGTGCCAGCAGCGATATCGGGACAGGGGGCCGTCAGCCCCAGCATTTT,CASSDIGTGGRQPQHF
TRBD1,.,15,TRBV28,TRBJ1-2,TGTGCCAGCAGACCTCAACGACAGGGCTCCTATGGCTACACCTTC,CASRPQRQGSYGYTF
.,.,17,TRBV3-1/TRBV3-2,TRBJ1-2,TGTGCCAGCAGCCAAGACCGATGGAGGGGCGCGAACTATGGCTACACCTTC,CASSQDRWRGANYGYTF
.,.,13,TRBV6-2/TRBV6-3,TRBJ2-7,TGTGCCAGCAGTGTAAATCTCAGGTACGAGCAGTACTTC,CASSVNLRYEQYF
.,.,14,TRBV11-1,TRBJ2-6,TGTGCCAGCAGCTTTCGCTCTGGGGCCAACGTCCTGACTTTC,CASSFRSGANVLTF
.,few,16,TRBV6-1,TRBJ1-2,TGTGCCAGCAGTGAAGCGCAGGGTATGGGGAACTATGGCTACACCTTC,CASSEAQGMGNYGYTF
.,once,13,TRBV11-3,TRBJ2-1,TGTGCCAGCAGCTCGCCCCTGTACCCTGAGCAGTTCTTC,CASSSPLYPEQFF
.,.,16,TRBV7-3,TRBJ1-5,TGTGCCAGCAGCTTCCCTATTAAATATGGCAATCAGCCCCAGCATTTT,CASSFPIKYGNQPQHF
.,.,16,TRBV7-2,TRBJ2-7,TGTGCCAGCAGCTTAGAGAGGACAGTAAGCTCCTACGAGCAGTACTTC,CASSLERTVSSYEQYF
.,.,17,TRBV7-2,TRBJ1-2,TGTGCCAGCAGCTTAAGCGCCCTGGGGCTATGGGGCTATGGCTACACCTTC,CASSLSALGLWGYGYTF
.,once,12,TRBV28,TRBJ1-2,TGTGCCAGCGCTCGATCCGATTATGGCTACACCTTC,CASARSDYGYTF
.,.,16,TRBV19,TRBJ1-6,TGTGCCAGTAGTAGGCGACACCGAGGAGGCGCTTCACCCCTCCACTTT,CASSRRHRGGASPLHF
.,.,15,TRBV19,TRBJ1-2,TGTGCCAGTAGTATTCTTGACAGGACTCTATCTGGCTACACCTTC,CASSILDRTLSGYTF
.,.,15,TRBV7-9,TRBJ1-3,TGTGCCAGCAGCTTGTACAGAAGCTCTGGAAACACCATATATTTT,CASSLYRSSGNTIYF
.,.,16,TRBV19,TRBJ2-1,TGTGCCAGTAGTGAGAGGGTTTTATTATCCTACAATGAGCAGTTCTTC,CASSERVLLSYNEQFF
.,.,15,TRBV10-3,TRBJ2-3,TGTGCCATCACGACCAGAGCACAAAGCACAGATACGCAGTATTTT,CAITTRAQSTDTQYF
.,.,14,TRBV13,TRBJ2-1,TGTGCCAGCCACAGGACTAACAGATACAATGAGCAGTTCTTC,CASHRTNRYNEQFF
.,.,13,TRBV18,TRBJ1-5,TGTGCCAGCTCCGACAGCAACAATCAGCCCCAGCATTTT,CASSDSNNQPQHF
TRBD1,.,17,TRBV3-1/TRBV3-2,TRBJ1-6,TGTGCCAGCAGCCAAGTGACAGGGGCCTCCTATAATTCACCCCTCCACTTT,CASSQVTGASYNSPLHF
.,.,14,TRBV2,TRBJ1-3,TGTGCCAGCACCTTAATCAACGGGGGAAACACCATATATTTT,CASTLINGGNTIYF
.,.,11,TRBV27,TRBJ2-7,TGTGCCAGCAGAAAAGACAGGGAGCAGTACTTC,CASRKDREQYF
.,.,13,TRBV11-1,TRBJ2-7,TGTGCCAGCAGCTTCGGGTGGGGGTACGAGCAGTACTTC,CASSFGWGYEQYF
.,.,13,TRBV19,TRBJ2-5,TGTGCCAGTAGTAAAGGGTCACAAGAGACCCAGTACTTC,CASSKGSQETQYF
.,.,13,TRBV30,TRBJ1-5,TGTGCCTGGAGTGAACAGGGTGATCAGCCCCAGCATTTT,CAWSEQGDQPQHF
TRBD1,.,15,TRBV6-5,TRBJ2-4,TGTGCCAGCAGCACAACAGGGGAGGCCAAAAACATTCAGTACTTC,CASSTTGEAKNIQYF
TRBD1,.,16,TRBV18,TRBJ1-5,TGTGCCAGCTCACCAGGGACAGGGGCCAGCAATCAGCCCCAGCATTTT,CASSPGTGASNQPQHF
TRBD1,.,14,TRBV18,TRBJ2-7,TGTGCCAGTCGAGCCGGGACAGGCCCCTACGAGCAGTACTTC,CASRAGTGPYEQYF
.,.,16,TRBV28,TRBJ2-1,TGTGCCAGCAGTTTCTACCTCCAGGGGCCCTACAATGAGCAGTTCTTC,CASSFYLQGPYNEQFF
TRBD2,.,15,TRBV4-1,TRBJ2-7,TGCGCCAGCAGCGCCGGGACTAGCGAGTTCTACGAGCAGTACTTC,CASSAGTSEFYEQYF
.,.,13,TRBV28,TRBJ2-3,TGTGCCAGCAGTTCGCCGACCACAGATACGCAGTATTTT,CASSSPTTDTQYF
.,.,11,TRBV19,TRBJ1-1,TGTGCCAGCCTCGGGGCTCTTGAAGCTTTCTTT,CASLGALEAFF
.,.,15,TRBV7-3,TRBJ2-3,TGTGCCAGCAGTACCGGACAACCTAGCACAGATACGCAGTATTTT,CASSTGQPSTDTQYF
TRBD2,.,14,TRBV5-1,TRBJ2-7,TGCGCCAGCAGCCCGGGGGACGGACTAGGCGAGCAGTACTTC,CASSPGDGLGEQYF
.,.,13,TRBV5-5,TRBJ1-2,TGTGCCAGCAGCCAAAGGGGTGGGGATGGCTACACCTTC,CASSQRGGDGYTF
TRBD2,once,15,TRBV5-5,TRBJ2-2,TGTGCCAGCAGCTTGGCGGGGGGACTCACCGGGGAGCTGTTTTTT,CASSLAGGLTGELFF
TRBD1,.,16,TRBV7-2,TRBJ1-4,TGTGCCAGCAGCTTATCCTTGGACAGGGGCGGTGAAAAACTGTTTTTT,CASSLSLDRGGEKLFF
.,.,16,TRBV11-2,TRBJ2-7,TGTGCCAGCAGCTTAGTAAGGGTGGACTCGGCATACGAGCAGTACTTC,CASSLVRVDSAYEQYF
TRBD1,.,16,TRBV4-1,TRBJ1-2,TGCGCCAGCAGCCGACTACTCGGGACAGGAAGAGGCGGCTACACCTTC,CASSRLLGTGRGGYTF
.,.,12,TRBV4-2,TRBJ1-2,TGTGCCAGCACTGCCAGAAACTATGGCTACACCTTC,CASTARNYGYTF
.,.,14,TRBV7-8,TRBJ1-4,TGTGCCAGCAGCCGAGGGGGGCAGGATGAAAAACTGTTTTTT,CASSRGGQDEKLFF
TRBD1,.,14,TRBV7-8,TRBJ1-6,TGTGCCAGCAACCGAGGGACAGGGAATTCACCCCTCCACTTT,CASNRGTGNSPLHF
TRBD1,few,16,TRBV9,TRBJ1-1,TGTGCCAGCAGCGTAGATTTTGGGACAGGGGGCACTGAAGCTTTCTTT,CASSVDFGTGGTEAFF
.,.,16,TRBV18,TRBJ2-1,TGTGCCAGCTCACCACCTAGTAGGGACTCCTACAATGAGCAGTTCTTC,CASSPPSRDSYNEQFF
.,.,16,TRBV27,TRBJ1-6,TGTGCCAGCAGTTTCGCGTTCAGCTCCTATAATTCACCCCTCCACTTT,CASSFAFSSYNSPLHF
.,.,15,TRBV28,TRBJ1-5,TGTGCCAGCAGTAGCGTACCGGGATTGGCTCGGCCCCAGCATTTT,CASSSVPGLARPQHF
.,.,16,TRBV4-3,TRBJ1-4,TGCGCCAGCAGCCCCATACCCCGAGGCGGTAATGAAAAACTGTTTTTT,CASSPIPRGGNEKLFF
.,.,14,TRBV19,TRBJ2-7,TGTGCCAGTAGTATAAAGGAGTCCGTCTACGAGCAGTACTTC,CASSIKESVYEQYF
.,.,12,TRBV28,TRBJ2-1,TGTGCCAGCAGTTTACTCTCCAATGAGCAGTTCTTC,CASSLLSNEQFF
TRBD1,.,15,TRBV13,TRBJ1-6,TGTGCCAGCAGCTCCCGGACAGGGACGGGTTCACCCCTCCACTTT,CASSSRTGTGSPLHF